These 19 T cell receptor beta chains were all obtained from the same sample, sequenced in a study of blood T cells in healthy people across ages. The second PCR ran about 6 to 11 cycles with a sample-barcoded 5' primer and J-beta primers. TCRdb reprocessed the 5' RACE reads via MiXCR and lists one record per CDR3 protein. The sample yields around 1,800,000 distinct CDR3 sequences, roughly 43% seen once. The sequencing sample was made of blood. All receptors come from a human donor in good health.

The sample holds many counts of this clonotype. The genes are TRBV7-9 and TRBJ2-7, with a possible D match to TRBD1 (6 bases). Trimming took off 10 bases at V and 0 bases at J, with 10 bases between the two ends. The germline CDR1 and CDR2 sequences are SEHNR and FQNEAQ (reference sequence). This CDR3 is built from 12 residues. Here the CDR3 DNA reads TGTGCCATTGGACAGAGCTCCTACGAGCAGTACTTC. As protein: CAIGQSSYEQYF.

This clonotype was found a few times. The chain employs TRBV6-5 and TRBJ1-2; TRBD1 is a possible D gene (6 bases). The CDR3 totals 15 residues. Trimming cost V 8 bases and J 2 bases, with 18 bases left between them. The germline CDR1 and CDR2 sequences are MNHEY and SVGAGI. CDR3 nucleotide sequence: TGTGCCAGCCCGGACTCCAGGGGACCCAACTATGGCTACACCTTC. This codes for CASPDSRGPNYGYTF.

The chain combines TRBV11-2 with TRBJ2-7; D perhaps matches TRBD1 (6 bases). This CDR3 contains 14 residues. Germline V lookup: CDR1 SGHAT, CDR2 FQNNGV. Trimming removed 4 bases at V and 2 bases at J, with 12 bases between. DNA of the CDR3: TGTGCCAGCAGCTACAACAGGGTCGCCTACGAGCAGTACTTC. It encodes CASSYNRVAYEQYF.

The rearrangement joins TRBV25-1 to TRBJ2-7; D not certain. In germline, CDR1 is MGHDK, CDR2 SYGVNS. The CDR3 has 11 amino acids. The CDR3 DNA reads TGTGCAGTCGGCAGCCTCCGCGAGCAGTACTTC. Translated: CAVGSLREQYF.

This chain connects TRBV4-2 to TRBJ2-7, with D unresolved. The V gene's germline CDR1 is LGHNA and CDR2 YNFKEQ. V was clipped by 2 bases and J by 5 bases, with 13 bases between them. There are 14 residues in the CDR3. The CDR3, as DNA: TGTGCCAGCAGCCAATCCCCGTATCCGGACGAGCAGTACTTC. Protein sequence: CASSQSPYPDEQYF.

This chain connects TRBV3-1 to TRBJ1-6; 7 bases align to TRBD1. V lost 1 base, J lost 6 bases, and 0 bases stayed unmatched. The CDR3 is 14 residues long. Germline CDR1 is LGHDT and CDR2 is YNNKEL (reference sequence). CDR3 protein: CASSQAGGNSPLHF. The CDR3 nucleotides read TGTGCCAGCAGCCAAGCAGGGGGTAATTCACCCCTCCACTTT.

This chain connects TRBV29-1 to TRBJ2-2; tentatively, D is TRBD1 (6 bases). V lost 7 bases and J lost 1, with 7 bases in between. CDR3 length: 12 residues. Germline CDR1 and CDR2: SQVTM and ANQGSEA. CDR3 protein: CSGTENTGELFF. The CDR3 DNA reads as TGCAGCGGGACAGAGAACACCGGGGAGCTGTTTTTT.

This CDR3 reads CASSALPAVSTDTQYF. The CDR3 DNA reads as TGTGCCAGCAGCGCCCTGCCCGCGGTTAGCACAGATACGCAGTATTTT. V and J are TRBV5-4 and TRBJ2-3; D is uncertain. Trimming left V 4 bases short and J 0 bases short, with 15 bases between. Germline V lookup: CDR1 SGHNT, CDR2 YYREEE (reference sequence). This CDR3 contains 16 residues. The full variable domain, with the rest looked up from reference TRBV5-4 and TRBJ2-3, is ETGVTQSPTHLIKTRGQQVTLRCSSQSGHNTVSWYQQALGQGPQFIFQYYREEENGRGNFPPRFSGLQFPNYSSELNVNALELDDSALYLCASSALPAVSTDTQYFGPGTRLTVL.

This clonotype has more than one count but fewer than ten. The rearrangement uses TRBV29-1 and TRBJ1-2, with D unresolved. This CDR3 contains 13 residues. V lost 3 bases to trimming and J lost 0 bases, with 8 bases between them. Germline V gene lookup returns CDR1 SQVTM and CDR2 ANQGSEA. The chain's CDR3 is CSVDTIANYGYTF. As DNA, the CDR3 is TGCAGCGTTGACACAATAGCTAACTATGGCTACACCTTC. Together with reference TRBV29-1 and TRBJ1-2, the CDR3 gives the full variable domain: SAVISQKPSRDICQRGTSLTIQCQVDSQVTMMFWYRQQPGQSLTLIATANQGSEATYESGFVIDKFPISRPNLTFSTLTVSNMSPEDSSIYLCSVDTIANYGYTFGSGTRLTVV.

The V gene is TRBV28, the J gene TRBJ2-7; 12 bases agree with TRBD1. Per germline, CDR1 MDHEN and CDR2 SYDVKM. The CDR3 has 14 amino acids. The V gene end was trimmed by 3 bases and the J gene end by 5 bases; junction bases not matched to a gene: 2. The CDR3 nucleotides read TGTGCCAGCAGTTTCGGGACAGGGGGCAACGAGCAGTACTTC. Translated, it gives CASSFGTGGNEQYF.

This clonotype occurred a few times. The rearrangement uses TRBV6-5 and TRBJ2-6; D assignment may be TRBD1 or TRBD2 (5 bases each). Germline-derived CDR1 and CDR2 are MNHEY and SVGAGI. This CDR3 has 15 amino acids. V lost 7 bases, J lost 9 bases, and 19 bases lay in between. The CDR3 sequence: CASKREGYGGNVLTF. The CDR3 bases are TGTGCCAGCAAACGAGAGGGGTATGGAGGCAACGTCCTGACTTTC.

This clonotype was recorded at least ten times. The chain couples TRBV15 to TRBJ2-4; D remains ambiguous. Per germline, CDR1 LNHNV and CDR2 YYDKDF (reference sequence). V lost 1 base to trimming and J lost 11 bases, with 18 bases between them. The CDR3 loop spans 15 amino acids. The DNA for the CDR3 is TGTGCCACCAGCAGAGGGCCGGCTCCCAGCGAGCTTCAGTACTTC. This encodes CATSRGPAPSELQYF. Full variable domain (outside the CDR3, taken from reference TRBV15 and TRBJ2-4): DAMVIQNPRYQVTQFGKPVTLSCSQTLNHNVMYWYQQKSSQAPKLLFHYYDKDFNNEADTPDNFQSRRPNTSFCFLDIRSPGLGDTAMYLCATSRGPAPSELQYFGAGTRLSVL.

This rearrangement joins TRBV4-2 to TRBJ2-1; D gene uncertain. Trimming took off 0 bases at V and 8 bases at J, with 11 bases between the two ends. Germline V gene data show CDR1 as LGHNA and CDR2 as YNFKEQ. The CDR3 has 14 residues. The CDR3 nucleotides are TGTGCCAGCAGCCAAGATGGCGGAAGCGATGAGCAGTTCTTC. It specifies CASSQDGGSDEQFF.

The gene calls are TRBV2 and TRBJ1-4; no firm D call. The germline gives CDR1 SNHLY, CDR2 FYNNEI. The CDR3 has 12 amino acids. The V gene lost 3 bases and the J gene lost 6 bases, with 5 bases spanning the gap. This CDR3 is CASSEMDEKLFF. The DNA of the CDR3 is TGTGCCAGCAGTGAGATGGATGAAAAACTGTTTTTT.

The rearrangement links TRBV4-2 to TRBJ2-7; TRBD1 is a possible D gene (5 bases). The CDR3 length is 15 residues. With 2 bases removed from V and 0 bases from J, the gap between germline ends came to 11 bases. Germline V gene lookup returns CDR1 LGHNA and CDR2 YNFKEQ. CDR3 sequence (DNA): TGTGCCAGCAGCCAACCCCAGGGAAGCTCCTACGAGCAGTACTTC. Translating gives CASSQPQGSSYEQYF.

This clonotype was counted between two and nine times. This chain uses TRBV4-1 with TRBJ2-5; TRBD1 agrees at 8 bases. The V gene end was trimmed by 4 bases and the J gene end by 5 bases; junction bases not matched to a gene: 6. Germline assignment: CDR1 MGHRA and CDR2 YSYEKL. The CDR3 contains 14 residues. CDR3 loop: CASSPDRDLETQYF. The CDR3 DNA sequence: TGCGCCAGCAGCCCGGACAGGGATTTGGAGACCCAGTACTTC.

This chain connects TRBV19 to TRBJ2-5; 7 positions match TRBD1. V lost 5 bases, J lost 5 bases, and 11 bases stayed unmatched. The CDR3 length is 15 residues. CDR1 is LNHDA, CDR2 SQIVND, per germline (reference sequence). This chain's CDR3 is CASSETGRVGETQYF. The DNA for the CDR3 is TGTGCCAGTAGTGAGACAGGGAGAGTGGGGGAGACCCAGTACTTC.

This clonotype turned up a few times. The V and J genes are TRBV20-1 and TRBJ2-1; either TRBD1 or TRBD2 may supply D (6 bases each). Trimming stripped 3 bases from V and 6 bases from J, with 24 bases between. This CDR3 contains 17 residues. Germline CDR1 and CDR2: DFQATT and SNEGSKA (reference sequence). CDR3: CSASHITGWGDSNEQFF. CDR3 DNA sequence: TGCAGTGCTAGCCACATCACAGGGTGGGGGGATTCCAATGAGCAGTTCTTC.

The V call is TRBV4-1, the J call TRBJ2-5; TRBD1 matches 7 bases. Germline lookup yields CDR1 MGHRA and CDR2 YSYEKL. Trimming took 1 base from V and 1 from J; bases not matched to a gene: 6. CDR3 length equals 16 residues. The CDR3 DNA reads TGCGCCAGCAGCCAAGCGAGAGGGGGCTTCCAAGAGACCCAGTACTTC. Translated: CASSQARGGFQETQYF.